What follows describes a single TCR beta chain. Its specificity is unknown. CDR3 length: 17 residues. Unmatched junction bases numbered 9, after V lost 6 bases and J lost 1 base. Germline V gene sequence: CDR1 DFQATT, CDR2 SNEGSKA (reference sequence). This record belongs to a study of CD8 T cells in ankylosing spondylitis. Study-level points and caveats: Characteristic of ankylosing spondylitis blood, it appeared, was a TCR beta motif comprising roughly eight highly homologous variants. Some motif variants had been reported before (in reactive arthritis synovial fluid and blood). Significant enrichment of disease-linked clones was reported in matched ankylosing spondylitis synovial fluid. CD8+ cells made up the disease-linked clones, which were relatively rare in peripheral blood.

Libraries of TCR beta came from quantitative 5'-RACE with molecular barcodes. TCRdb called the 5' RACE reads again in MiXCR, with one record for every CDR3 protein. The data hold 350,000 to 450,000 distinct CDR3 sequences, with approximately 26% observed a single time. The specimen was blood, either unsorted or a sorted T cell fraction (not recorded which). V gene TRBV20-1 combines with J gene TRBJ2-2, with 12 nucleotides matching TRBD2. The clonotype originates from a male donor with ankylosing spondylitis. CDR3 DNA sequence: TGCAGTGCCCGTCCGACTAGCGGGAGAATGAACACCGGGGAGCTGTTTTTT. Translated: CSARPTSGRMNTGELFF.